This T cell receptor (beta chain) was profiled in a study of CD4+ T cells in melanoma (dated by TCRdb to between 2021 and 2023). Regarding the complete study: The study examined neoantigen-specific CD4+ T cells in human melanoma.

What the authors observed across the whole study: Diverse differentiation states were reported to be shown by neoantigen-specific CD4+ T cells in melanoma. The report described a correlation between neoantigen-specific CD4+ T cells and the function of CD8+ T cells, macrophages and B cells.

This clone has only a few counts. Its target antigen remains unknown. Per-base qualities were not stored, and no clone one base away is much larger. Patients with melanoma were used as donors. The library came from the immunoSEQ multiplex PCR assay. As stored in TCRdb, this immuneACCESS dataset retains in-frame rearrangements with V and J assigned. A fraction of the clones does not appear; measured against another copy, unresolved V genes explain less than half of the discrepancy, and the remainder lacks a known reason. The sample data list 15,000 to 20,000 clones, and over 75% of these were observed just once. The ten biggest clones cover under 5.5% of the sample. From the cysteine up to the phenylalanine, the CDR3 has a length of 14 residues. Of all the DNA, just the CDR3 is kept, 42 bases in frame from base 1. CDR1 and CDR2 (PRHDT, FYEKMQ) derive from the germline V gene (reference sequence). V is reduced by 4 bases and J by 4 bases, leaving a spacing of 13 bases between them.

The clonotype was recovered from a human donor with melanoma. The chain is encoded by TRBV13 joined to TRBJ1-1; there is no confident call for the D gene. Input material: cells from a culture (not recorded whether cultured in vitro). The CDR3 loop reads CASSSPDQSTEAFF. The nucleotide sequence is TGTGCCAGCAGCTCCCCAGACCAGAGCACTGAAGCTTTCTTT.